Shown below are 20 T cell receptor beta chains from a single sample sequenced in a study of blood T cell repertoires in COVID-19. Generated by immunoSEQ multiplex PCR, the TCRdb table keeps only in-frame clones and is missing some. This sample carries roughly 200,000 clones, 85% of them seen once, and the ten largest clones take around 20%. Sequencing input: PBMCs or T cells enriched from blood (not recorded which). The receptors derive from a man aged 35-49 years who had recovered from COVID-19.

This clone was detected only once. The rearrangement uses TRBV28 and TRBJ2-7, with TRBD1 identical over 9 bases. Losses at the gene ends were 1 base for V and 3 bases for J; bases not matched to a gene: 10. The CDR3 sequence is 17 residues long. Germline V gives CDR1 MDHEN, CDR2 SYDVKM. The CDR3 DNA follows: TGTGCCAGCAGTTTATTAGGCGGGACAGGGAAGGGCTACGAGCAGTACTTC. This sequence encodes CASSLLGGTGKGYEQYF.

The CDR3 coding sequence is TGTGCCAGCAGTCCCAGTAAGGGCGGAGGGAATCCCTACGAGCAGTACTTC. Its protein is CASSPSKGGGNPYEQYF. The chain carries TRBV25-1 and TRBJ2-7, with D possibly being TRBD2 (6 bases). Germline lookup yields CDR1 MGHDK and CDR2 SYGVNS. This CDR3 has 17 residues. Trimming removed 5 bases from V and 2 bases from J, with 22 bases in between.

Here the CDR3 reads CASSLVAGTGSGNTIYF. CDR3 nucleotides: TGTGCCAGCAGCTTAGTGGCGGGGACTGGCTCTGGAAACACCATATATTTT. The chain is built from TRBV7-2 and TRBJ1-3; possible D gene TRBD1, 5 bases. V lost 1 base and J 0 bases, leaving 13 bases between the germline ends. The germline V gene encodes CDR1 SGHTA and CDR2 FQGNSA. The CDR3 loop spans 17 amino acids.

The V and J genes are TRBV3-1 (or the pseudogene TRBV3-2) and TRBJ1-4; D is perhaps TRBD1 (5 bases). V lost 3 bases to trimming and J lost 7 bases, with 18 bases between them. Germline assignment: CDR1 LGHDT and CDR2 YNNKEL (reference sequence). The CDR3 is 16 residues long. The CDR3 nucleotides read TGTGCCAGCAGCCATCTGCGTAGGCGCGGGGGTGAAAAACTGTTTTTT. This sequence encodes CASSHLRRRGGEKLFF.

The V gene is TRBV11-2, the J gene TRBJ2-7; 9 bases fit TRBD2. With 1 base clipped from V and 5 bases from J, the junction kept 9 bases outside the gene matches. The CDR3 covers 16 residues. Germline V gene lookup returns CDR1 SGHAT and CDR2 FQNNGV. The CDR3 protein is CASSLGALAGGDEQYF. CDR3 bases: TGTGCCAGCAGCTTAGGAGCACTAGCGGGCGGCGACGAGCAGTACTTC.

The rearrangement links TRBV5-1 to TRBJ1-1, with 9 bases lining up with TRBD1. CDR3 length: 14 residues. Trimming at V came to 7 bases and at J to 5 bases, leaving 9 bases not matched to a gene. Germline V gene lookup returns CDR1 SGHRS and CDR2 YFSETQ. CDR3 bases: TGCGCCAGCGGAATACAGGGGGCAGGGACTGAAGCTTTCTTT. Translating gives CASGIQGAGTEAFF. Variable domain in full (rest from reference TRBV5-1 and TRBJ1-1): KAGVTQTPRYLIKTRGQQVTLSCSPISGHRSVSWYQQTPGQGLQFLFEYFSETQRNKGNFPGRFSGRQFSNSRSEMNVSTLELGDSALYLCASGIQGAGTEAFFGQGTRLTVV.

V and J are TRBV19 and TRBJ1-2, with D hard to call. The CDR3 totals 14 residues. Germline lookup yields CDR1 LNHDA and CDR2 SQIVND (reference sequence). V lost 6 bases and J lost 0, with 11 bases in between. The CDR3 is CASSPSGSNYGYTF. CDR3 coding DNA: TGTGCCAGTAGCCCATCGGGGTCTAACTATGGCTACACCTTC. Full variable domain (rest looked up from reference TRBV19 and TRBJ1-2): DGGITQSPKYLFRKEGQNVTLSCEQNLNHDAMYWYRQDPGQGLRLIYYSQIVNDFQKGDIAEGYSVSREKKESFPLTVTSAQKNPTAFYLCASSPSGSNYGYTFGSGTRLTVV.

This clone occurred a few times. The rearrangement links TRBV13 to TRBJ1-4; D is unclear. Germline CDR1 and CDR2: PRHDT and FYEKMQ (reference sequence). Trimming pared 2 bases from V and 5 bases from J, leaving 6 bases between. The CDR3 is 13 amino acids. CDR3: CASSLSGNEKLFF. DNA of the CDR3: TGTGCCAGCAGCTTATCCGGGAATGAAAAACTGTTTTTT.

The chain carries TRBV5-1 and TRBJ2-7; tentatively, D is TRBD1 (6 bases). This CDR3 has 14 amino acids. Germline V lookup: CDR1 SGHRS, CDR2 YFSETQ. Trimming removed 0 bases from V and 3 bases from J, with 10 bases in between. For the CDR3, the DNA is TGCGCCAGCAGCTTGGGGCAGGGGAACTACGAGCAGTACTTC. Protein sequence: CASSLGQGNYEQYF. Filled out from reference TRBV5-1 and TRBJ2-7, the complete variable domain reads KAGVTQTPRYLIKTRGQQVTLSCSPISGHRSVSWYQQTPGQGLQFLFEYFSETQRNKGNFPGRFSGRQFSNSRSEMNVSTLELGDSALYLCASSLGQGNYEQYFGPGTRLTVT.

The genes are TRBV28 and TRBJ2-3; no definite D call. CDR3 size: 14 residues. V was trimmed by 2 bases and J by 0 bases, leaving 6 bases between them. The germline V gene encodes CDR1 MDHEN and CDR2 SYDVKM. In nucleotides, the CDR3 is TGTGCCAGCAGTTTAGTACGGAGCACAGATACGCAGTATTTT. Translation: CASSLVRSTDTQYF.

V gene TRBV7-9 combines with J gene TRBJ1-1; 8 nucleotides line up with TRBD1. From germline, CDR1 is SEHNR and CDR2 FQNEAQ (reference sequence). The CDR3 totals 14 residues. Germline trimming cut 6 bases from V and 10 bases from J; bases unmatched to any gene: 13. The CDR3 nucleotides are TGTGCCAGCAGTTCCGGACAGGGTTGGTTGGGAGCTTTCTTT. Protein: CASSSGQGWLGAFF.

This clone was seen once. V and J are TRBV9 and TRBJ2-5; 9 bases map to TRBD1. The trim removed 2 bases at V and 5 bases at J, leaving 7 bases unmatched. Germline lookup yields CDR1 SGDLS and CDR2 YYNGEE. This CDR3 has 15 amino acids. CDR3 sequence: CASSVGAGTGETQYF. In DNA form, the CDR3 reads TGTGCCAGCAGCGTTGGGGCAGGGACAGGGGAGACCCAGTACTTC.

This chain connects TRBV11-2 to TRBJ1-1; D not certain. CDR3 length: 14 residues. V lost 5 bases and J 4 bases, leaving 14 bases between the germline ends. Germline CDR1 and CDR2: SGHAT and FQNNGV. CDR3 loop: CASSAGGSVTEAFF. CDR3 DNA sequence: TGTGCCAGCAGCGCCGGAGGGTCGGTCACTGAAGCTTTCTTT.

Only a few counts were recorded for this clone. The chain has TRBV11-2 and TRBJ1-2; tentatively, D is TRBD1 (6 bases). V lost 2 bases to trimming and J lost 1 base, with 11 bases between them. The CDR3 spans 15 residues. Germline V gives CDR1 SGHAT, CDR2 FQNNGV. CDR3 residues: CASSLTSGVNYGYTF. The CDR3 bases are TGTGCCAGCAGCTTAACATCAGGGGTTAACTATGGCTACACCTTC.

This rearrangement joins TRBV19 to TRBJ1-1; 8 bases are shared with TRBD1. In germline, CDR1 is LNHDA, CDR2 SQIVND (reference sequence). CDR3 length equals 13 residues. Losses at the gene ends were 5 bases for V and 4 bases for J; bases not matched to a gene: 3. CDR3 DNA: TGTGCCAGTAGTTTGACAGGGGCCACTGAAGCTTTCTTT. Amino acid sequence: CASSLTGATEAFF.

The genes are TRBV28 and TRBJ2-1, with TRBD2 matching over 11 bases. CDR1 MDHEN and CDR2 SYDVKM come from the germline V gene. Losses at the gene ends were 4 bases for V and 1 base for J; bases not matched to a gene: 9. The CDR3 extends over 18 amino acids. The CDR3 DNA sequence: TGTGCCAGCAGTTCATGGACTAGCGGGTTCGAATCCTACAATGAGCAGTTCTTC. Protein sequence: CASSSWTSGFESYNEQFF.

CDR3 DNA: TGTGCCAGCGGACAGGGTTTTAGCAATCAGCCCCAGCATTTT. Translating it yields CASGQGFSNQPQHF. The gene calls are TRBV2 and TRBJ1-5; 8 bases map to TRBD1. Germline CDR1 SNHLY, CDR2 FYNNEI. Trimming at V came to 8 bases and at J to 0 bases, leaving 3 bases not matched to a gene. This CDR3 is 14 amino acids long. Supplemented by reference TRBV2 and TRBJ1-5, the full variable domain reads EPEVTQTPSHQVTQMGQEVILRCVPISNHLYFYWYRQILGQKVEFLVSFYNNEISEKSEIFDDQFSVERPDGSNFTLKIRSTKLEDSAMYFCASGQGFSNQPQHFGDGTRLSIL.

The V and J genes are TRBV10-3 and TRBJ2-7; tentative D call: TRBD2 (5 bases). In germline, CDR1 is ENHRY, CDR2 SYGVKD. V lost 0 bases and J 0 bases, leaving 9 bases between the germline ends. The CDR3 has 15 residues. The CDR3 nucleotides are TGTGCCATCAGTGAGTCAAAGCGGAACTCCTACGAGCAGTACTTC. Translated: CAISESKRNSYEQYF.

The chain uses TRBV7-8 and TRBJ2-2, with 9 bases that match TRBD2. This CDR3 spans 16 amino acids. CDR1 is SGHVS, CDR2 FQNEAQ, per germline. V trimming: 5 bases; J trimming: 5 bases; junction bases outside the gene matches: 9. The CDR3 is CASSRGGRARTGELFF. Written as DNA, the CDR3 is TGTGCCAGCAGCCGAGGCGGGAGGGCCCGGACCGGGGAGCTGTTTTTT. The full variable domain, rest sourced from reference TRBV7-8 and TRBJ2-2, is GAGVSQSPRYKVAKRGQDVALRCDPISGHVSLFWYQQALGQGPEFLTYFQNEAQLDKSGLPSDRFFAERPEGSVSTLKIQRTQQEDSAVYLCASSRGGRARTGELFFGEGSRLTVL.

The chain couples TRBV27 to TRBJ2-7; 7 bases agree with TRBD2. The CDR3 has 13 residues. Germline V lookup: CDR1 MNHEY, CDR2 SMNVEV (reference sequence). The V gene end was trimmed by 6 bases and the J gene end by 6 bases; junction bases not matched to a gene: 8. The CDR3 sequence: CASRKGGPSEQYF. The CDR3, as DNA: TGTGCCAGCAGGAAGGGAGGGCCCTCCGAGCAGTACTTC.